A single sample is the source of the 13 T cell receptor beta chains below, sequenced in a study of CD4 and CD8 cells across lung adenocarcinoma regions. TCRdb redid the calling of the PCR reads with MiXCR, one entry per CDR3 protein. This table holds about 19,000 distinct CDR3 sequences, about half found once. Sequences were obtained from CD4+ T cells from the margin of a lung tumor. The source is a male donor with lung adenocarcinoma. The CD4 and CD8 labels of this study may be unreliable.

The chain has TRBV4-1 and TRBJ2-4; 11 positions agree with TRBD2. J lost 13 bases, V lost 8 bases, and 25 bases had no gene match. The CDR3 sequence is 18 residues long. Germline V gene lookup returns CDR1 MGHRA and CDR2 YSYEKL. In nucleotides, the CDR3 is TGCGCCAGCTTCTGGCTACTAGCGGGGGTGTGGGACAAAGATACGCAGTACTTC. As protein: CASFWLLAGVWDKDTQYF.

The chain combines TRBV27 with TRBJ2-5; D may be TRBD1 or TRBD2 (5 bases each). Germline CDR1 reads MNHEY; CDR2 reads SMNVEV (reference sequence). The V gene lost 5 bases and the J gene lost 7 bases, with 14 bases spanning the gap. The CDR3 extends over 13 amino acids. The CDR3 DNA sequence: TGTGCCAGCAGTGCCCAGGGTCGGGGGACCCAGTACTTC. It codes for CASSAQGRGTQYF.

This chain uses TRBV27 with TRBJ1-2; unclear D gene. The CDR3 is made up of 13 amino acids. Germline V gene lookup returns CDR1 MNHEY and CDR2 SMNVEV (reference sequence). The V end was cut by 3 bases, the J end by 7 bases, with 12 bases between. The CDR3 is CASSLSQYLGYTF. In nucleotides, the CDR3 is TGTGCCAGCAGTTTGAGTCAGTACCTTGGCTACACCTTC.

This clonotype appeared many times. The DNA of the CDR3 is TGTGCCAGCAGTGAATCAGGACAGTACCAAGAGACCCAGTACTTC. Its protein is CASSESGQYQETQYF. The gene calls are TRBV25-1 and TRBJ2-5; maybe TRBD1 (6 bases). Trimming cost V 1 base and J 0 bases, with 9 bases left between them. CDR3 length: 15 amino acids. Germline V CDR1 and CDR2: MGHDK, SYGVNS.

To note about this clonotype: The junction departs from germline at one end; a sequencing error may be responsible. This chain links TRBV10-1 with TRBJ2-3; no definite D call. This CDR3 is built from 16 residues. Germline CDR1 WNHNN, CDR2 SYGVQD (reference sequence). The CDR3 reads CASSRRSRWSPDIQYF. CDR3 DNA: TGCGCCAGCAGCCGACGGAGTAGGTGGAGCCCAGATATTCAGTATTTC.

As regards this clonotype: A much larger clone differs from this one at a single base, so this may be a read error. The chain is built from TRBV5-5 and TRBJ2-5, with TRBD1 identical over 8 bases. CDR1 is SGHKS, CDR2 YYEKEE, per germline (reference sequence). This CDR3 region has 14 residues. Germline trimming cut 0 bases from V and 13 bases from J; bases unmatched to any gene: 11. The CDR3 coding sequence is TGTGCCAGCAGCTTGGGGACAGGGTTCGACGAGCGGTACTTC. Its translation: CASSLGTGFDERYF.

This clonotype was detected many times. The genes are TRBV6-1 and TRBJ1-5; perhaps TRBD1 as D (6 bases). V lost 1 base and J 0 bases, leaving 16 bases between the germline ends. CDR1 and CDR2 from the germline V gene are MNHNS and SASEGT. CDR3 size: 18 residues. Here the CDR3 DNA reads TGTGCCAGCAGTGAAGAGGGGGGCAGGGGTTATAGCAATCAGCCCCAGCATTTT. This translates into CASSEEGGRGYSNQPQHF.

This clonotype came up many times. The rearrangement uses TRBV11-3 and TRBJ2-5; D unresolved. Deletions cut 4 bases from V and 5 bases from J, with 17 bases between. CDR3 size: 15 residues. CDR1 is SGHNT, CDR2 YENEEA, per germline. Written as DNA, the CDR3 is TGTGCCAGCAGCTCGTCATGGGGTGGGTTGGAGACCCAGTACTTC. Protein sequence: CASSSSWGGLETQYF.

The chain has TRBV27 and TRBJ2-3; tentative D call: TRBD2 (6 bases). The V gene's germline CDR1 is MNHEY and CDR2 SMNVEV (reference sequence). The CDR3 has 16 amino acids. V lost 6 bases and J lost 12, with 28 bases in between. The CDR3 DNA follows: TGTGCCAGCAGCTTCTCGGGGACGGGAGCCACAAACATTCAGTATTTT. Translated, it gives CASSFSGTGATNIQYF.

By share, this clonotype ranks as medium-sized. The CDR3 sequence: CASSLWGGQGRNEQFF. CDR3 DNA sequence: TGTGCCAGCAGTTTGTGGGGGGGACAGGGTCGCAATGAGCAGTTCTTC. The chain couples TRBV27 to TRBJ2-1; 9 bases are a match to TRBD1. Germline V CDR1 and CDR2: MNHEY, SMNVEV (reference sequence). CDR3 length equals 16 residues. Unmatched junction bases numbered 9, after V lost 3 bases and J lost 6 bases.

This clonotype has more than one count but fewer than ten. This may come from a read error, since a much larger clone is one base off. The gene calls are TRBV27 and TRBJ2-1; TRBD1 is a possible D gene (7 bases). CDR1 is MNHEY, CDR2 SMNVEV, per germline (reference sequence). V lost 7 bases and J lost 10, with 23 bases in between. The CDR3 runs to 15 residues. CDR3 bases: TGTGCCAGCATCTCGCGGCAGGGGGACTCCTACGAGCAGTTCTTC. Translated: CASISRQGDSYEQFF.

In its sample, this clonotype was seen many times. The V and J genes are TRBV6-4 and TRBJ1-1, with 7 bases identical to TRBD1. The CDR3 length is 19 residues. CDR1 is MRHNA and CDR2 is SNTAGT in the germline V gene. V was pared by 2 bases and J by 3 bases, with 18 bases of the junction left unmatched. The CDR3 sequence is CASSDPSGRGPPRDTEAFF. CDR3 nucleotide sequence: TGTGCCAGCAGTGACCCCTCGGGGAGGGGGCCACCCCGGGACACTGAAGCTTTCTTT.

This clonotype appeared many times. The chain joins TRBV4-1 to TRBJ2-3; 7 bases map to TRBD2. Germline values: CDR1 MGHRA, CDR2 YSYEKL. Trimming at V came to 1 base and at J to 2 bases, leaving 6 bases not matched to a gene. CDR3 length: 16 residues. The CDR3 region has the DNA TGCGCCAGCAGCCAAGTCAGCGGGACCTACACAGATACGCAGTATTTT. As protein: CASSQVSGTYTDTQYF.